This T cell receptor beta chain stems from a study of glioma-infiltrating T cells after dendritic cell vaccination. Study context: Patients received autologous tumor lysate-pulsed dendritic cell vaccination between about 2002 and 2013. At biweekly intervals, patients got three intradermal dendritic cell vaccine injections.

This sample's time point: after dendritic cell vaccination, including at tumor progression/relapse. The V gene's germline CDR1 is SGHVS and CDR2 FQNEAQ. The CDR3 totals 13 residues. V was trimmed by 3 bases and J by 5 bases, leaving 10 bases between them. Assay used: immunoSEQ multiplex PCR; TCRdb lists only in-frame clones, some missing. The table has 100,000 or so clones, less than 90% seen once. This receptor was obtained from a human donor with glioblastoma. The gene calls are TRBV7-8 and TRBJ2-5; maybe TRBD1 (5 bases). The sequences come from blood, collected after dendritic cell vaccination. CDR3 in DNA: TGTGCCAGCAGCTTGGCTCCAGGGGAGACCCAGTACTTC. Translation: CASSLAPGETQYF.